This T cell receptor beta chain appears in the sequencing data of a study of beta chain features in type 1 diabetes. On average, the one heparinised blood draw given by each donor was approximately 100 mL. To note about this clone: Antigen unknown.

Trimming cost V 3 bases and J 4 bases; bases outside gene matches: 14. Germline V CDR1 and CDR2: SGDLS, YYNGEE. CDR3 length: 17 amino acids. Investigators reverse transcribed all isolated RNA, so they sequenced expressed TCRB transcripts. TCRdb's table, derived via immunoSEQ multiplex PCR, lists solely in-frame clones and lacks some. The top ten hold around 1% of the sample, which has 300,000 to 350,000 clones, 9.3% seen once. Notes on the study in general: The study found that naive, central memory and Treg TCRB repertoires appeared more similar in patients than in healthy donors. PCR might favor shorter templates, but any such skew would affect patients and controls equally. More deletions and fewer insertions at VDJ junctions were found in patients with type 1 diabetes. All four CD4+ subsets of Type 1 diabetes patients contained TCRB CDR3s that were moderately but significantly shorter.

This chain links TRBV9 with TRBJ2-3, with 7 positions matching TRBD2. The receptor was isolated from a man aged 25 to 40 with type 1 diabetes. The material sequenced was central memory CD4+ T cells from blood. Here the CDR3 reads CASSAERLAAQADTQYF. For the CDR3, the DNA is TGTGCCAGCAGCGCCGAGAGACTAGCCGCGCAGGCAGATACGCAGTATTTT.